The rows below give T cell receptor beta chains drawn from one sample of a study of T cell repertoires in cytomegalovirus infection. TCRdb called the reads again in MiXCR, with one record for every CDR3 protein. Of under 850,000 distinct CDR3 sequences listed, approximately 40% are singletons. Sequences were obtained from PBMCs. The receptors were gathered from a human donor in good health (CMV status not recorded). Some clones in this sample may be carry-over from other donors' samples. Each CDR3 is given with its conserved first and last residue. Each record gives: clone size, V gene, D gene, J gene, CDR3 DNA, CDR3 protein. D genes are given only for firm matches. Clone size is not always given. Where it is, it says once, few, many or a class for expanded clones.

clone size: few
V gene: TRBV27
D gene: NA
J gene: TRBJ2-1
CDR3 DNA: TGTGCCAGCAGTTTAGGTACTAGAAATGAGCAGTTCTTC
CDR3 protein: CASSLGTRNEQFF

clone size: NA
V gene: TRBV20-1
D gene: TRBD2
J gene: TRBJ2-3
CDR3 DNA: TGCAGTGCTAGGGGGTATGGGAGTAGCGGGCTCGAGAGCACAGATACGCAGTATTTT
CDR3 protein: CSARGYGSSGLESTDTQYF

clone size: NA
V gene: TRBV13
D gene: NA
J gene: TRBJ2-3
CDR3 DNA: TGTGCCAGCAGCTTCCAAGGTTGGGAAAGAGATCGGGCGCAGTATTTT
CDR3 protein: CASSFQGWERDRAQYF

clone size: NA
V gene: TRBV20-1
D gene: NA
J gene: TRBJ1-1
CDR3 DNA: TGCAGTGCTAGGAGAGGGACTAGAATGAACACTGAAGCTTTCTTT
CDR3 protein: CSARRGTRMNTEAFF

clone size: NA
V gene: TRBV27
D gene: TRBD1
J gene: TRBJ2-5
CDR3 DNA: TGTGCCAGCAGTAGGGGACAGGGGGGACAGACCCAGTACTTC
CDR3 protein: CASSRGQGGQTQYF

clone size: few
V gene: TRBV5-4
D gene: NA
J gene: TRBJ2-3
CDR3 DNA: TGTGCCAGCAGCCCCCGGGCAGCGAGAGATACTAGCACAGATACGCAGTATTTT
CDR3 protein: CASSPRAARDTSTDTQYF

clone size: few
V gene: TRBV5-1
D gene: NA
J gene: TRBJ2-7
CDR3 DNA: TGCGCCAGCACAGGTAGCGAGGCCTACGAGCAGTACTTC
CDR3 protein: CASTGSEAYEQYF

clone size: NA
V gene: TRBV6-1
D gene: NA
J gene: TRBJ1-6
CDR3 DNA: TGTGCCAGCAGTGAAGGGGGTCCGCGTTCACCCCTCCACTTT
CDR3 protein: CASSEGGPRSPLHF

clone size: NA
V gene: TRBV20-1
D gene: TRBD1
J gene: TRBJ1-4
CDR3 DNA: TGCAGTGCTAGAGACGACAGGGGAAAACTGTTTTTT
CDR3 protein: CSARDDRGKLFF

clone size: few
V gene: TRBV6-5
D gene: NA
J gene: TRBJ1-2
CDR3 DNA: TGTGCCAGCAGTCGAGACAGGAACATCTATGGCTACACCTTC
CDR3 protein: CASSRDRNIYGYTF

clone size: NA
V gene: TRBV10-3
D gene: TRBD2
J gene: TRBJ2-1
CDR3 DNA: TGTGCCATCGGGGGACTAGCGGGAGTTGAGCAGTTCTTC
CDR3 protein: CAIGGLAGVEQFF

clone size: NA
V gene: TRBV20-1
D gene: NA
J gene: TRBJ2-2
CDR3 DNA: TGCAGTGCTACAGCCACCGGGACACCGAGTACCGGGGAGCTGTTTTTT
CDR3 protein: CSATATGTPSTGELFF

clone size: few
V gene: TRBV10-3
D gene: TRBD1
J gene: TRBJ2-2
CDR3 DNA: TGTGCCATCAGTACCCGACAGGGGAACACCGGGGAGCTGTTTTTT
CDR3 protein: CAISTRQGNTGELFF

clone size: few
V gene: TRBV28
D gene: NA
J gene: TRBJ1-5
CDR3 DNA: TGTGCCAGCAGGCCGGGGGATCAGCCCCAGCATTTT
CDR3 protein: CASRPGDQPQHF

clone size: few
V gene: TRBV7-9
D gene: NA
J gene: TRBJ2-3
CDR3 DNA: TGTGCCAGCACTGGCACGTATACGCAGTATTTT
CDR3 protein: CASTGTYTQYF

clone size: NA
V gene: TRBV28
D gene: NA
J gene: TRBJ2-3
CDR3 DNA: TGTGCCAGCAGTTTTCCACGGGACACCCCATGGACGACAGATACGCAGTATTTT
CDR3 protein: CASSFPRDTPWTTDTQYF

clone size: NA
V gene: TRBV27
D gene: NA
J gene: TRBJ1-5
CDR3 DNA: TGTGCCAGCAGCCATTGGGGGGGCAACAATCAGCCCCAGCATTTT
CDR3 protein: CASSHWGGNNQPQHF

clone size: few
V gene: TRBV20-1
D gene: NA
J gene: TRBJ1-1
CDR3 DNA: TGCAGTGCTAGAGATTATAGGGGGAACACTGAAGCTTTCTTT
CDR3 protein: CSARDYRGNTEAFF

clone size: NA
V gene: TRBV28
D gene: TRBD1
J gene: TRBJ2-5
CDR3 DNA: TGTGCCAGCAGTTTCCAGGGGGCGCGACGAGAGACCCAGTACTTC
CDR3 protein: CASSFQGARRETQYF

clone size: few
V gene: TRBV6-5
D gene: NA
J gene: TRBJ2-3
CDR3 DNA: TGTGCCAGCAGTTACGGTGGGGGACGGACAGATACGCAGTATTTT
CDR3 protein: CASSYGGGRTDTQYF

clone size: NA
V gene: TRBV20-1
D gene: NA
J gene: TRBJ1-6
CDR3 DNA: TGCAGTGCTAGAGACAGCCTAGTGTATAATTCACCCCTCCACTTT
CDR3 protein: CSARDSLVYNSPLHF

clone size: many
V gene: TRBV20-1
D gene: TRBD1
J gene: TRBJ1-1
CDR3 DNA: TGCAGTGCCCACGAACCGGGACAGAGCACTGAAGCTTTCTTT
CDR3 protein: CSAHEPGQSTEAFF

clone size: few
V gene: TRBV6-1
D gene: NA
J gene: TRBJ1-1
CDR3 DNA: TGTGCCACCTCCGCAGGACGGAACACTGAAGCTTTCTTT
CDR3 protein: CATSAGRNTEAFF

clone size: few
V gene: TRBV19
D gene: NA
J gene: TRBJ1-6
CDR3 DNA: TGTGCCAGTACTGAGTTCCCTTATAATTCACCCCTCCACTTT
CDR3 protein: CASTEFPYNSPLHF

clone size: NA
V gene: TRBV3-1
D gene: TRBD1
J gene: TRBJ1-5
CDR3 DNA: TGTGCCAGCAGCCAAGCCGGGACAGGGGGCAGTCAGCCCCAGCATTTT
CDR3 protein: CASSQAGTGGSQPQHF

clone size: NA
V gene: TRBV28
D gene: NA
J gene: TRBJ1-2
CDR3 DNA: TGTGCCAGCAGCCCTAGGCAGGGATTAATCTATGGCTACACCTTC
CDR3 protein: CASSPRQGLIYGYTF

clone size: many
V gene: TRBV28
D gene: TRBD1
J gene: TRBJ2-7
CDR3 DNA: TGTGCCAGCACTCTGACAGGGATCAACGAGCAGTACTTC
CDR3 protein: CASTLTGINEQYF

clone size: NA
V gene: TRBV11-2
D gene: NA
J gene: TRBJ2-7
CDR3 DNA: TGTGCCAGCACCTATTACGGGAGCACTTACGAGCAGTACTTC
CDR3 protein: CASTYYGSTYEQYF

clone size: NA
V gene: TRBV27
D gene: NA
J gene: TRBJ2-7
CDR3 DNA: TGTGCCAGCTCGGGGCCTGTAGAGCAGTACTTC
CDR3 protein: CASSGPVEQYF